These T cell receptor beta chains were read from a single sample in a study of cytomegalovirus exposure and HLA in healthy donors. Only in-frame clones appear in the TCRdb table, and some are missing; sequencing was by immunoSEQ multiplex PCR. The table has more than 95,000 clones, around 75% seen once. The sequenced sample consisted of PBMCs. The source is a woman aged 45-65 years in good health and CMV-seropositive. Each CDR3 is given with its conserved first and last residue. The D gene is left open where the match is weak. Where a row states a size, it is once, few, many or the class of an expanded clone; other rows omit it.

>TRBD2|TRBJ2-7|.|TRBV5-6
TGTGCCAGCAGCTCATTAGCGGGGGGCCACTACGAGCAGTACTTC
CASSSLAGGHYEQYF
>.|TRBJ1-4|.|TRBV4-3
TGCGCCAGCAGCCAAAAGTGGGGCGAAAAACTGTTTTTT
CASSQKWGEKLFF
>.|TRBJ2-1|.|TRBV27
TGTGCCAGCAGTCTTCGACTAGATCCTACCTACAATGAGCAGTTCTTC
CASSLRLDPTYNEQFF
>TRBD1|TRBJ1-2|.|TRBV5-4
TGTGCCAGCAGAAGACAGGGGGCGGAAGGCTACACCTTC
CASRRQGAEGYTF
>.|TRBJ2-5|.|TRBV7-2
TGTGCCAGCAGTCGCCGGGAAACCCAAGAGACCCAGTACTTC
CASSRRETQETQYF
>.|TRBJ1-2|.|TRBV19
TGTGCCAGTAGAGGAGGGATTACTAACTATGGCTACACCTTC
CASRGGITNYGYTF
>TRBD1|TRBJ1-2|.|TRBV7-8
TGTGCCAGCAGCTTCACAGGGGGGGTAGAGTATGGCTACACCTTC
CASSFTGGVEYGYTF
>.|TRBJ2-7|.|TRBV2
TGTGCCAGCAGTGAAGCTATCGCGGGTGAGCAGTACTTC
CASSEAIAGEQYF
>.|TRBJ2-7|once|TRBV5-5
TGTGCCAGCAGCTTGGACAGCCGTGTCTACGAGCAGTACTTC
CASSLDSRVYEQYF
>.|TRBJ2-1|few|TRBV9
TGTGCCAGCAGCGGCAGCCAAGGCGGTGAGCAGTTCTTC
CASSGSQGGEQFF
>TRBD2|TRBJ2-3|.|TRBV11-2
TGTGCCAGCAGCTTAGCCGGGCGGGAGCCAACAGATACGCAGTATTTT
CASSLAGREPTDTQYF
>TRBD2|TRBJ2-7|.|TRBV7-2
TGTGCCAGCAGCTTCACCACTAGCGGGGGGACCTACGAGCAGTACTTC
CASSFTTSGGTYEQYF
>TRBD2|TRBJ2-5|.|TRBV5-6
TGTGCCAGCAGCTCTGGGCTAGCGGGAGGGGGGGAGACCCAGTACTTC
CASSSGLAGGGETQYF
>.|TRBJ2-7|.|TRBV29-1
TGCGGCCCTTTCGAGCAGTACTTC
CGPFEQYF
>.|TRBJ2-2|.|TRBV6-6
TGTGCCAGCAGTTACTACCCCGGGGTAGCCGGGGAGCTGTTTTTT
CASSYYPGVAGELFF
>TRBD1|TRBJ2-7|.|TRBV6-1
TGTGCCAGCACACAGGGGGCCCCCTCCTACGAGCAGTACTTC
CASTQGAPSYEQYF
>.|TRBJ2-7|.|TRBV5-1
TGCGCCAGCAGGGTGACAGGTGCCTACGAGCAGTACTTC
CASRVTGAYEQYF
>.|TRBJ2-3|.|TRBV5-1
TGCGCCAGCAGCTTGGAGGGGTCAGATACGCAGTATTTT
CASSLEGSDTQYF
>.|TRBJ2-1|.|TRBV9
TGTGCCAGCAGCGTAATCGGGGGACCGAATGAGCAGTTCTTC
CASSVIGGPNEQFF
>.|TRBJ2-1|.|TRBV19
TGTGCCAGTAGTTTCCTAGGACAGTCCCAGTTCTTC
CASSFLGQSQFF
>TRBD1|TRBJ1-3|.|TRBV30
TGTGCCTGGAGTGGATCGACAGGGCCCCGCGGCACCATATATTTT
CAWSGSTGPRGTIYF
>.|TRBJ1-1|few|TRBV5-6
TGTGCCAGCAGCTCCACAACCACAGGGAACACTGAAGCTTTCTTT
CASSSTTTGNTEAFF
>.|TRBJ1-5|.|TRBV4-3
TGCGCCAGCAGCCTGACAGACAATCAGCCCCAGCATTTT
CASSLTDNQPQHF
>TRBD1|TRBJ1-3|few|TRBV7-2
TGTGCCAGCAGGACAGGGTCTGGAAACACCATATATTTT
CASRTGSGNTIYF
>TRBD1|TRBJ1-2|.|TRBV6-1
TGTGCCAGCAGGGGACAGGTCGGAGATAACTATGGCTACACCTTC
CASRGQVGDNYGYTF
>.|TRBJ1-1|.|TRBV7-6
TGTGCCAGCAGCTTACGCTCACCAGACTTACAGGGCTCCCCGAGGAACACTGAAGCTTTCTTT
CASSLRSPDLQGSPRNTEAFF
>TRBD2|TRBJ2-3|.|TRBV5-1
TGCGCCAGCAGCTTGAGCGGGGGGGCGACAGATACGCAGTATTTT
CASSLSGGATDTQYF
>.|TRBJ1-2|.|TRBV29-1
TGCAGCGTTGGTGACAAGGCGAATGGCTACACCTTC
CSVGDKANGYTF
>.|TRBJ2-2|.|TRBV29-1
TGCAGCGCCCGAGGGGGGGGCGGAACCGGGGAGCTGTTTTTT
CSARGGGGTGELFF
>.|TRBJ2-3|.|TRBV15
TGTGCCACCAGCAGACCCCCCAAGGGCGGGGGCCCAGATACGCAGTATTTT
CATSRPPKGGGPDTQYF
>.|TRBJ1-3|.|TRBV4-2
TGTGCCAGCACCCAAAGGGGAGGACCCCGCGGTGGAAACACCATATATTTT
CASTQRGGPRGGNTIYF
>.|TRBJ2-7|.|TRBV6-1
TGTGCCAGCAGCTTAGCGGCTACCTACGAGCAGTACTTC
CASSLAATYEQYF
>TRBD1|TRBJ2-1|.|TRBV5-4
TGTGCCAGCAGCAAAGGGACAGGGGGCGGCTATGAGCAGTTCTTC
CASSKGTGGGYEQFF
>.|TRBJ1-1|.|TRBV5-4
TGTGCCAGCAGCTGGCGAGAGGGGGGGTCGGGTGAAGCTTTCTTT
CASSWREGGSGEAFF
>.|TRBJ1-2|.|TRBV29-1
TGCAGCGTTGAAGGAACAGGGCAAGGAGGCTACACCTTC
CSVEGTGQGGYTF
>.|TRBJ1-6|.|TRBV6-5
TGTGCCAGCGGGCCCTACAATTCACCCCTCCACTTT
CASGPYNSPLHF
>.|TRBJ2-2|.|TRBV5-4
TGTGCCAGCAGCTTGGCCTTAGGGGGGAGGGCCGCCGGGGAGCTGTTTTTT
CASSLALGGRAAGELFF
>.|TRBJ2-7|.|TRBV25-1
TGTGCCAGCAGGAGGGGACACCAAGGTAGCGAGCAGTACTTC
CASRRGHQGSEQYF
>TRBD1|TRBJ2-2|.|TRBV7-8
TGTGCCAGCAGCTTACGGGACAGGGGGCACACCGGGGAGCTGTTTTTT
CASSLRDRGHTGELFF
>TRBD1|TRBJ1-4|few|TRBV7-2
TGTGCCAGCAGTGGACAGGGTAATGAAAAACTGTTTTTT
CASSGQGNEKLFF
>TRBD2|TRBJ2-5|.|TRBV5-1
TGCGCCAGCAGCTCCGGCGGGCTAGCGGGGGGGGAGACCCAGTACTTC
CASSSGGLAGGETQYF
>TRBD1|TRBJ1-2|few|TRBV29-1
TGCAGCGTTGAAGGATCAGGACAGGGGGACGGGTATGGCTACACCTTC
CSVEGSGQGDGYGYTF
>TRBD2|TRBJ2-1|.|TRBV4-2
TGTGCCAGCAGCCAACTTACGACTAGCCTTAGCTCCTACAATGAGCAGTTCTTC
CASSQLTTSLSSYNEQFF
>.|TRBJ1-1|.|TRBV27
TGTGCCAGCAGTTTATCGGTCGGTGCGGAAGCTTTCTTT
CASSLSVGAEAFF
>.|TRBJ1-2|few|TRBV28
TGTGCCAGCAGTTTGCGGGGTTATGGCTACACCTTC
CASSLRGYGYTF
>TRBD2|TRBJ2-3|.|TRBV27
TGTGCCAGCAGTGTCCTGACTAGCGGGGGCACAGATACGCAGTATTTT
CASSVLTSGGTDTQYF
>.|TRBJ1-1|.|TRBV15
TGTGCCACCAGCAGAGATGCCTCCAGACGAGGGACTGAAGCTTCCTTT
CATSRDASRRGTEASF
>TRBD1|TRBJ1-2|.|TRBV6-6
TGTGCCAGCAGTTCGGGACAGGGGACCGATGGCTACACCTTC
CASSSGQGTDGYTF
>.|TRBJ1-1|.|TRBV12-5
TGTGCTAGTGGTTTGGGTAGGGGATTAGGGAACACTGAAGCTTTCTTT
CASGLGRGLGNTEAFF
>TRBD1|TRBJ2-7|.|TRBV4-1
TGCGCCAGCAGCCAAGGGGACAGGGGGTACGAGCAGTACTTC
CASSQGDRGYEQYF
>TRBD2|TRBJ2-2|.|TRBV7-2
TGTGCCAGCAGCTTCGGGCGGGGGGCATCCCCCACCGGGGAGCTGTTTTTT
CASSFGRGASPTGELFF
>.|TRBJ1-2|.|TRBV2
TGTGCCAGCAGTGAACCCGTGTATGGCTACACCTTC
CASSEPVYGYTF
>TRBD2|TRBJ2-1|.|TRBV6-6
TGTGCCAGCAGTTACCCTCAGCGGGGGGCCTACAATGAGCAGTTCTTC
CASSYPQRGAYNEQFF
>TRBD1|TRBJ2-6|.|TRBV27
TGTGCCAGCAGTCCCCACAGGGGCTCTGGGGCCAACGTCCTGACTTTC
CASSPHRGSGANVLTF
>.|TRBJ1-1|.|TRBV4-3
TGCGCCAGCAGCCAAGATTCCCAGGTTAGTGAAGCTTTCTTT
CASSQDSQVSEAFF
>.|TRBJ2-1|once|TRBV7-2
TGTGCCAGCAGCCCTGGAGATAGTAACAATGAGCAGTTCTTC
CASSPGDSNNEQFF
>TRBD1|TRBJ2-2|.|TRBV27
TGTGCCAGCAGTTTAACTACCGGACAGGGGGTTCCCGGGGAGCTGTTTTTT
CASSLTTGQGVPGELFF
>TRBD2|TRBJ2-1|.|TRBV4-1
TGCGCCAGCAGCCGAGGAGCGGGGGTCGGTAATGAGCAGTTCTTC
CASSRGAGVGNEQFF
>TRBD2|TRBJ2-7|.|TRBV11-2
TGTGCCAGCAGCTTAGGCGGGGGAACTCACTACGAGCAGTACTTC
CASSLGGGTHYEQYF
>TRBD1|TRBJ2-7|.|TRBV6-1
TGTGCCAGCAGGAACAGGGGGTTTCCCTACGAGCAGTACTTC
CASRNRGFPYEQYF